The present TCR beta chain was sequenced within a study of post-analysis software for immune sequencing data. Study-level information: The patients showed relapsing-remitting, secondary progressive and progressive-relapsing multiple sclerosis courses.

General study results and limits: F measure clustering grouped samples strongly by preparation batch. Compared with controls, patients showed significantly lower normalized Chao1 diversity.

Each TCR beta cDNA library carried unique molecular identifiers. The T cell input of about 0.85 to 10 million gave approximately 460,000 cDNA molecules. MiXCR, applied by TCRdb to the PCR reads, yields one record per CDR3 protein. Found here are 650,000 to 850,000 distinct CDR3 sequences, 46% of them singletons; the top ten hold roughly 5%. This clonotype has only a few counts. Its antigen is unidentified. Material for sequencing was blood. The sequence was obtained from a girl aged 5 to 17 with multiple sclerosis.

CDR3 amino acids: CASSELSYEQYF. The CDR3, as DNA: TGTGCCAGCAGTGAGCTATCCTACGAGCAGTACTTC. V is TRBV6-1 and J is TRBJ2-7; D gene uncertain. This CDR3 is 12 amino acids long. The V end was cut by 3 bases, the J end by 1 base, with 4 bases between. Germline lookup yields CDR1 MNHNS and CDR2 SASEGT.